These 21 T cell receptor beta chains were all obtained from the same sample, sequenced in a study of T cell changes during pregnancy in multiple sclerosis. Here immunoSEQ multiplex PCR was the method, and the copy in TCRdb shows in-frame clones only, minus some. The sample has about 63,000 clones; over 85% are singletons. The material was CD8+ T cells from peripheral blood mononuclear cells, obtained in the second trimester of pregnancy. These receptors were obtained from a female donor with multiple sclerosis, enrolled in a pregnancy study.

This clone appeared once. The gene calls are TRBV7-9 and TRBJ2-7; 9 bases are a match to TRBD1. This CDR3 is built from 16 residues. V trimming: 4 bases; J trimming: 3 bases; junction bases outside the gene matches: 10. Germline V gene sequence: CDR1 SEHNR, CDR2 FQNEAQ (reference sequence). CDR3 amino acids: CASSSTSGTGIYEQYF. DNA of the CDR3: TGTGCCAGCAGCTCGACCTCCGGGACAGGGATCTACGAGCAGTACTTC.

The chain has TRBV6-4 and TRBJ1-6; D is uncertain. Trimming pared 3 bases from V and 10 bases from J, leaving 13 bases between. Germline V lookup: CDR1 MRHNA, CDR2 SNTAGT. CDR3 length: 14 amino acids. The CDR3 bases are TGTGCCAGCAGTGAAAACAGAGGAGGATCACCCCTCCACTTT. Protein product: CASSENRGGSPLHF.

The chain carries TRBV7-2 and TRBJ1-2; 7 nucleotides match TRBD1. The length of the CDR3 is 15 residues. J lost 5 bases, V lost 5 bases, and 11 bases had no gene match. Germline CDR1 reads SGHTA; CDR2 reads FQGNSA. This CDR3 is CASSITPGQLYGYTF. CDR3 nucleotide sequence: TGTGCCAGCAGCATCACTCCGGGACAGCTTTATGGCTACACCTTC.

This chain uses TRBV4-1 with TRBJ1-5; 7 positions agree with TRBD1. This CDR3 region has 17 residues. The V gene end was trimmed by 4 bases and the J gene end by 2 bases; junction bases not matched to a gene: 11. Germline CDR1 is MGHRA and CDR2 is YSYEKL. CDR3 loop: CASSLTGEPGGNQPQHF. CDR3 coding DNA: TGCGCCAGCAGCCTCACAGGGGAGCCGGGCGGCAATCAGCCCCAGCATTTT.

V is TRBV5-1 and J is TRBJ1-1; the match to TRBD1 covers 7 bases. CDR3 size: 15 residues. V trimming: 4 bases; J trimming: 8 bases; junction bases outside the gene matches: 14. Germline V gene data show CDR1 as SGHRS and CDR2 as YFSETQ. CDR3 nucleotides: TGCGCCAGCAGCCCCGGACAGGTCGATACCGTAGAAGCTTTCTTT. Its translation is CASSPGQVDTVEAFF.

The rearrangement uses TRBV5-8 and TRBJ2-3, with D uncertain. The germline V gene encodes CDR1 SGHTS and CDR2 YDEGEE. V was cut by 10 bases and J by 4 bases, with 4 bases left in between. The CDR3 runs to 9 residues. CDR3 loop: CAQADTQYF. CDR3 coding DNA: TGTGCCCAGGCAGATACGCAGTATTTT.

This sequence joins TRBV27 and TRBJ2-1; 14 bases are a match to TRBD2. Per the germline V gene, CDR1 is MNHEY and CDR2 is SMNVEV (reference sequence). This CDR3 has 15 residues. J gave up 9 bases and V 6 bases, and 7 bases lay outside the gene matches. CDR3 sequence reads: CASRATSGRASEQFF. DNA for the CDR3: TGTGCCAGCAGAGCGACTAGCGGGAGGGCCTCTGAGCAGTTCTTC.

This chain joins TRBV27 and TRBJ2-7; 9 nucleotides line up with TRBD2. Trimming removed 3 bases from V and 4 bases from J; junction bases left unmatched: 13. The CDR3 sequence is 17 residues long. In germline, CDR1 is MNHEY, CDR2 SMNVEV (reference sequence). The CDR3 sequence is CASSFVGNSGGIYEQYF. CDR3 coding DNA: TGTGCCAGCAGTTTTGTAGGGAATAGCGGGGGCATTTACGAGCAGTACTTC.

This clone was detected only once. The chain has TRBV28 and TRBJ2-7; D possibly corresponds to TRBD1 (6 bases). V dropped 6 bases and J dropped 2 bases, with 8 bases sitting between them. The CDR3 spans 12 residues. CDR1 is MDHEN and CDR2 is SYDVKM in the germline V gene. This CDR3 reads CASRQGTYEQYF. DNA of the CDR3: TGTGCCAGCAGACAGGGCACCTACGAGCAGTACTTC.

The V gene is TRBV5-1, the J gene TRBJ1-2, with 7 nucleotides matching TRBD1. The CDR3 consists of 13 residues. V shed 1 base and J 8 bases; nucleotides not matched to a gene: 5. The germline V gene encodes CDR1 SGHRS and CDR2 YFSETQ. The CDR3 loop is CASSLRQGDGYTF. CDR3 bases: TGCGCCAGCAGCTTGAGGCAGGGGGACGGCTACACCTTC.

J is TRBJ1-1 and V is TRBV5-1; TRBD1 matches at 7 bases. CDR1 and CDR2 from the germline V gene are SGHRS and YFSETQ. The CDR3 has 15 amino acids. J lost 3 bases, V lost 3 bases, and 8 bases had no gene match. Here the CDR3 reads CASSSDGRGYTEAFF. Written as DNA, the CDR3 is TGCGCCAGCAGCTCGGACGGCAGGGGGTACACTGAAGCTTTCTTT.

The genes are TRBV7-8 and TRBJ2-2, with 7 positions matching TRBD2. The V gene's germline CDR1 is SGHVS and CDR2 FQNEAQ. V lost 0 bases to trimming and J lost 3 bases; unmatched junction nucleotides: 4. The CDR3 spans 16 residues. CDR3 sequence reads: CASSLAGAGYTGELFF. CDR3 nucleotides: TGTGCCAGCAGCTTAGCGGGAGCGGGGTACACCGGGGAGCTGTTTTTT.

V gene TRBV29-1 combines with J gene TRBJ2-1; 10 positions agree with TRBD1. With 6 bases clipped from V and 6 bases from J, the junction kept 8 bases outside the gene matches. CDR3 length: 14 amino acids. Germline V gene data show CDR1 as SQVTM and CDR2 as ANQGSEA. The CDR3 DNA is TGCAGCGTGATTCGACAGGGGGCTTCCAATGAGCAGTTCTTC. Residues: CSVIRQGASNEQFF.

This clone was detected a few times. The V call is TRBV13, the J call TRBJ1-3; unclear D gene. From germline, CDR1 is PRHDT and CDR2 FYEKMQ (reference sequence). Between the trimmed V and J ends, which lost 3 bases and 4 bases, there was a span of 10 bases. The CDR3 has 14 residues. The CDR3: CASSLGRGGNTIYF. CDR3 in DNA: TGTGCCAGCAGCTTGGGTCGAGGCGGAAACACCATATATTTT.

The V call is TRBV9, the J call TRBJ1-2, with 9 bases lining up with TRBD1. The CDR3 length is 16 residues. V shed 0 bases and J 5 bases; nucleotides not matched to a gene: 8. Germline CDR1 reads SGDLS; CDR2 reads YYNGEE. The CDR3 nucleotides read TGTGCCAGCAGCGTAGGGTCGGGACAGGGTGCGTATGGCTACACCTTC. This encodes CASSVGSGQGAYGYTF.

The chain links TRBV13 to TRBJ2-3, with TRBD2 matching over 7 bases. CDR1 is PRHDT, CDR2 FYEKMQ, per germline (reference sequence). The junction had 13 bases not matched to a gene; V was cut back by 4 bases and J by 0 bases. This CDR3 comprises 18 residues. The CDR3 loop reads CASSSSVSSGESTDTQYF. The CDR3 nucleotides read TGTGCCAGCAGCTCCTCCGTGTCTAGCGGAGAAAGCACAGATACGCAGTATTTT.

The genes are TRBV4-3 and TRBJ2-1; tentative D call: TRBD1 (5 bases). Per germline, CDR1 LGHNA and CDR2 YSLEER. V was clipped by 0 bases and J by 3 bases, with 9 bases between them. CDR3 size: 15 residues. Written as DNA, the CDR3 is TGCGCCAGCAGCCAAGATTCAGGGAACTACAATGAGCAGTTCTTC. This encodes CASSQDSGNYNEQFF.

CDR3 amino acids: CASSFQAAAYEQYF. CDR3 bases: TGTGCCAGCAGTTTCCAGGCAGCGGCGTACGAGCAGTACTTC. This chain connects TRBV28 to TRBJ2-7; TRBD2 is a possible D gene (5 bases). The V end was cut by 3 bases, the J end by 4 bases, with 13 bases between. From germline, CDR1 is MDHEN and CDR2 SYDVKM. The CDR3 totals 14 residues.

This clone was picked up one time. The chain combines TRBV19 with TRBJ2-3, with D perhaps matching TRBD1 (5 bases). The V end lost 4 bases, the J end lost 4 bases, and 9 bases lay between the germline ends. Looked up from germline, CDR1 is LNHDA and CDR2 is SQIVND (reference sequence). The CDR3 spans 13 residues. The CDR3 DNA reads as TGTGCCAGTAGTACCCAGGGCGCAGATACGCAGTATTTT. Residues: CASSTQGADTQYF.

This sequence joins TRBV7-9 and TRBJ2-7; 11 bases line up with TRBD2. V was pared by 4 bases and J by 2 bases, with 4 bases of the junction left unmatched. This CDR3 has 15 amino acids. Looked up from germline, CDR1 is SEHNR and CDR2 is FQNEAQ (reference sequence). The chain's CDR3 is CASSSTSGSTYEQYF. CDR3 nucleotides: TGTGCCAGCAGCTCCACTAGCGGGAGCACCTACGAGCAGTACTTC. Full variable domain (rest looked up from reference TRBV7-9 and TRBJ2-7): DTGVSQNPRHKITKRGQNVTFRCDPISEHNRLYWYRQTLGQGPEFLTYFQNEAQLEKSRLLSDRFSAERPKGSFSTLEIQRTEQGDSAMYLCASSSTSGSTYEQYFGPGTRLTVT.

The chain combines TRBV29-1 with TRBJ1-2; TRBD1 might be the D (5 bases). This CDR3 has 17 amino acids. Germline CDR1 reads SQVTM; CDR2 reads ANQGSEA. V dropped 4 bases and J dropped 2 bases, with 23 bases sitting between them. The CDR3 loop is CSVVGSDKDTGNYGYTF. CDR3 DNA sequence: TGCAGCGTTGTGGGATCTGACAAGGACACAGGAAACTATGGCTACACCTTC.